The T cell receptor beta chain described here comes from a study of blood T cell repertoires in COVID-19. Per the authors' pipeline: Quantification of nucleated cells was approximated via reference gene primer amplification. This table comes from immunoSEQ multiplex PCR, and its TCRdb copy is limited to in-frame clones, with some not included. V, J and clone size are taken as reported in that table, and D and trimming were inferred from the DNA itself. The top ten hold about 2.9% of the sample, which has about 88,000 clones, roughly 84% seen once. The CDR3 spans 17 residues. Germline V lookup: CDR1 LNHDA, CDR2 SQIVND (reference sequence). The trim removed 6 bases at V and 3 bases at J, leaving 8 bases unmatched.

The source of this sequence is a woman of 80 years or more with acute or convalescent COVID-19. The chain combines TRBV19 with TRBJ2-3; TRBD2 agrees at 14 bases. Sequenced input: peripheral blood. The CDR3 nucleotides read TGTGCCAGTAGGGGACTAGCGGGAGAACTTTCAACAGATACGCAGTATTTT. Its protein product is CASRGLAGELSTDTQYF. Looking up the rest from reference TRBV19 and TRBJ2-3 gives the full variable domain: DGGITQSPKYLFRKEGQNVTLSCEQNLNHDAMYWYRQDPGQGLRLIYYSQIVNDFQKGDIAEGYSVSREKKESFPLTVTSAQKNPTAFYLCASRGLAGELSTDTQYFGPGTRLTVL.